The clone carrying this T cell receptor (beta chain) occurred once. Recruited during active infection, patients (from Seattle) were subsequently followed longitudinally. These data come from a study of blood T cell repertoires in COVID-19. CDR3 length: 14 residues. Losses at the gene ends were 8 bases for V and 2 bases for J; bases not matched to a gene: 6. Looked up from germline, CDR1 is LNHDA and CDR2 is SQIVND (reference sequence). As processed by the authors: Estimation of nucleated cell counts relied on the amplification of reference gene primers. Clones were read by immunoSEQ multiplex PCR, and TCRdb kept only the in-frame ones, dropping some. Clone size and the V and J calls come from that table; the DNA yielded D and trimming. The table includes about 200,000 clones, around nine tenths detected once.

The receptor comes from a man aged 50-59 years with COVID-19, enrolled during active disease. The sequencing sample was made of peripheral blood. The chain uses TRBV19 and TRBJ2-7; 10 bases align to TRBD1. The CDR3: CASSDRGIAYEQYF. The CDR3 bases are TGTGCCAGTTCGGACAGGGGGATTGCCTACGAGCAGTACTTC.